This T cell receptor (beta chain) comes out of a study of molecular identifiers for immune sequencing clone quantification. Methods described previously were used for bulk TCR libraries, and listed TCR primers were applied. TCRdb re-called the PCR reads with MiXCR, one entry per CDR3 protein. The table records around 65,000 distinct CDR3 sequences, 15% to 20% of them present only once. Naive CD8 T cells were sorted, and the gate applied was CD8+CD4-CCR7+CD45RA+. This clonotype has a count of ten or more. Its antigen is undetermined. Germline lookup yields CDR1 SQVTM and CDR2 ANQGSEA. The CDR3 covers 14 residues. Trimming removed 2 bases from V and 8 bases from J, with 18 bases in between. Whole-study findings and limits: Beyond 20 RNA copies, clones held over 98% of effector molecules, compared with under 1% in naive cells. Spiked Jurkat TCR RNA equivalent to one cell reportedly surfaced among some 1 million naive cells.

The origin of this receptor is a human donor in good health. Some libraries in this study had Jurkat cell RNA spiked in. The chain combines TRBV29-1 with TRBJ1-1; a weak D match, TRBD1 (5 bases). The material sequenced was naive CD8+ T cells from blood, with Jurkat cell RNA spiked in. Subset noted: FACS-sorted CD8+CD4-CCR7+CD45RA+ naive T cells. CDR3 in DNA: TGCAGCGTTGAACCGGCCAGGGAGGTTTCCGAAGCTTTCTTT. As protein: CSVEPAREVSEAFF.